This T cell receptor beta chain was captured in a study of CXCR3-negative and CXCR3-positive naive CD8 T cells. Germline lookup yields CDR1 SGHVS and CDR2 FQNEAQ. CDR3 size: 15 residues. With UMI labels, 5' RACE was used to prepare the TRB cDNA libraries. From its re-call of the 5' RACE reads, TCRdb lists each CDR3 protein once, without DNA. The sample features around 50,000 distinct CDR3 sequences, with 23% in its top ten. V usage is TRBV7-8 and J usage is TRBJ1-5; TCRdb calls TRBD1, which cannot be checked without DNA. The sequenced material came from memory CD8+ T cells from blood. The clonotype originates from a human donor in good health. Some clones in this sample may be carry-over from other donors' samples. CDR3 sequence: CASSLVDSSNQPQHF.